Sequencing of this TCR beta chain was carried out in a study of shared T cell receptors in the human thymus. TCRdb keeps only in-frame clones here, not all; method: immunoSEQ multiplex PCR. Of about 730,000 clones in the sample, 80% to 90% were seen once. This sample also appeared in a second study, on human thymus T cells. From that report: Resections were taken during corrective heart surgery, and the thymus tissue came from these. What related research reported was that thymic repertoires overlapped highly among unrelated individuals.

This clonotype was obtained from a girl less than two years old with a congenital heart defect. The source material was thymocytes.

CDR3 protein: CASSLSHRGRIDGYTF. DNA for the CDR3: TGTGCCAGCAGCTTATCTCACAGGGGGCGGATTGATGGCTACACCTTC. V and J are TRBV7-6 and TRBJ1-2, with 9 bases matching TRBD1. Per germline, CDR1 SGHVS and CDR2 FNYEAQ. The CDR3 runs to 16 residues. J gave up 6 bases and V 2 bases, and 10 bases lay outside the gene matches. The full variable domain, completed using reference TRBV7-6 and TRBJ1-2, is GAGVSQSPRYKVTKRGQDVALRCDPISGHVSLYWYRQALGQGPEFLTYFNYEAQQDKSGLPNDRFSAERPEGSISTLTIQRTEQRDSAMYRCASSLSHRGRIDGYTFGSGTRLTVV.